This is a list of T cell receptor beta chains from one sample in a study of T cell responses to AZD1222 COVID-19 vaccine. Clones were sequenced by immunoSEQ multiplex PCR, and TCRdb holds only the in-frame ones, with some missing. The data contain some 170,000 clones, just over 90% of them singletons. The sequences come from peripheral blood, collected 28 days after the second AZD1222 dose. Receptors were obtained from an adult who received the AZD1222 COVID-19 vaccine. The CDR3 runs from the conserved cysteine through the conserved F or W. A D gene is named only where the DNA matches it firmly. Where a row states a size, it is once, few, many or the class of an expanded clone; other rows omit it.

d_gene,abundance,j_gene,v_gene,CDR3aa,CDR3nt
NA,NA,TRBJ1-1,TRBV11-2,CASSLVAGWNTEAFF,TGTGCCAGCAGCTTAGTAGCAGGGTGGAACACTGAAGCTTTCTTT
TRBD1,once,TRBJ1-4,TRBV11-3,CASSLDEAGGGEKLFF,TGTGCCAGCAGCTTAGATGAGGCAGGGGGAGGTGAAAAACTGTTTTTT
TRBD2,NA,TRBJ2-1,TRBV18,CASSPDGLAGPRNNEQFF,TGTGCCAGCTCACCCGATGGACTAGCGGGGCCGAGAAACAATGAGCAGTTCTTC
NA,NA,TRBJ1-6,TRBV19,CASTPLWGAYNSPLHF,TGTGCCAGTACTCCCTTATGGGGGGCTTATAATTCACCCCTCCACTTT
TRBD2,NA,TRBJ2-5,TRBV19,CASSIITSGEQETQYF,TGTGCCAGTAGTATAATAACTAGCGGGGAGCAAGAGACCCAGTACTTC
NA,NA,TRBJ1-2,TRBV19,CASSILSGFNYGYTF,TGTGCCAGTAGTATTTTATCAGGGTTCAACTATGGCTACACCTTC
NA,NA,TRBJ2-7,TRBV30,CAWSTTVVQYF,TGTGCCTGGAGTACGACTGTAGTGCAGTACTTC
TRBD1,NA,TRBJ1-1,TRBV12-5,CASGRGQGRNTEAFF,TGTGCTAGTGGCCGGGGACAGGGACGGAACACTGAAGCTTTCTTT
NA,NA,TRBJ1-4,TRBV18,CASSPGGTNEKLFF,TGTGCCAGCTCACCCGGTGGGACTAATGAAAAACTGTTTTTT
NA,NA,TRBJ1-6,TRBV3-1/TRBV3-2,CASSQADSPLHF,TGTGCCAGCAGCCAGGCCGATTCACCCCTCCACTTT
NA,NA,TRBJ1-1,TRBV11-2,CASSTGTLNTEAFF,TGTGCCAGCAGCACCGGGACATTGAACACTGAAGCTTTCTTT
NA,NA,TRBJ2-1,TRBV7-8,CASSLGTRLNEQFF,TGTGCCAGCAGCTTGGGAACTCGTCTGAATGAGCAGTTCTTC
NA,NA,TRBJ2-1,TRBV5-1,CASSIAVSSYNEQFF,TGCGCCAGCAGCATAGCGGTGAGCTCCTACAATGAGCAGTTCTTC
TRBD1,NA,TRBJ2-5,TRBV29-1,CSVEEGAQGPQYF,TGCAGCGTTGAAGAGGGGGCACAGGGGCCCCAGTACTTC
NA,NA,TRBJ1-5,TRBV27,CASSPWDPNQPQHF,TGTGCCAGCAGTCCCTGGGACCCGAATCAGCCCCAGCATTTT
NA,NA,TRBJ2-1,TRBV6-5,CASSRGGAREQFF,TGTGCCAGCTCACGAGGGGGGGCGAGGGAGCAGTTCTTC
NA,NA,TRBJ1-1,TRBV7-8,CASSLGLGVAFF,TGTGCCAGCAGCTTAGGGCTAGGGGTAGCTTTCTTT
NA,NA,TRBJ1-2,TRBV6-5,CASSYSRVPYYGYTF,TGTGCCAGCAGTTACTCGAGGGTCCCTTACTATGGCTACACCTTC
NA,NA,TRBJ2-1,TRBV21-1,CASSKFEGGPYNEQFF,TGTGCCAGCAGCAAATTCGAGGGGGGCCCCTACAATGAGCAGTTCTTC
TRBD1,few,TRBJ2-5,TRBV2,CASQGAGETQYF,TGTGCCAGCCAGGGGGCTGGAGAGACCCAGTACTTC
NA,NA,TRBJ2-2,TRBV9,CASSVTPWGTGELFF,TGTGCCAGCAGCGTAACCCCTTGGGGAACCGGGGAGCTGTTTTTT
NA,NA,TRBJ2-5,TRBV5-1,CASSLISLEETQYF,TGCGCCAGCAGCTTGATAAGTCTGGAAGAGACCCAGTACTTC
TRBD1,NA,TRBJ2-3,TRBV28,CASIPGQGSTDTQYF,TGTGCCAGCATTCCGGGACAGGGGAGCACAGATACGCAGTATTTT
NA,NA,TRBJ1-1,TRBV12-3/TRBV12-4,CASSFRWSEAFF,TGTGCCAGCAGTTTCCGGTGGAGTGAAGCTTTCTTT
NA,NA,TRBJ1-3,TRBV2,CASNFGKQNTIYF,TGTGCCAGCAATTTCGGCAAGCAAAACACCATATATTTT
NA,NA,TRBJ1-1,TRBV3-1/TRBV3-2,CASSPRHDRNTEAFF,TGTGCCAGCAGCCCCCGACACGATCGGAACACTGAAGCTTTCTTT
NA,NA,TRBJ2-7,TRBV4-1,CASSQPLPEDSYEQYF,TGCGCCAGCAGCCAACCTCTGCCAGAAGATTCCTACGAGCAGTACTTC
NA,NA,TRBJ1-3,TRBV18,CASSPFVEGSGNTIYF,TGTGCCAGCTCACCGTTTGTGGAGGGGTCTGGAAACACCATATATTTT
NA,NA,TRBJ1-2,TRBV6-1,CASSEWGIAGGGYTF,TGTGCCAGCAGTGAATGGGGGATAGCCGGAGGAGGCTACACCTTC
NA,NA,TRBJ2-7,TRBV9,CASSLGGGLLGEQYF,TGTGCCAGCAGCCTGGGAGGGGGTCTCCTTGGGGAGCAGTACTTC
NA,NA,TRBJ2-1,TRBV2,CASSENPLYNEQFF,TGTGCCAGCAGTGAGAACCCCCTGTACAATGAGCAGTTCTTC
NA,NA,TRBJ1-1,TRBV12-3/TRBV12-4,CASSLGAGGAFF,TGTGCCAGCAGTTTAGGGGCGGGGGGAGCTTTCTTT
NA,medium-sized,TRBJ1-1,TRBV6-5,CASSYSRRANTEAFF,TGTGCCAGCAGTTACTCCCGCAGGGCGAACACTGAAGCTTTCTTT
TRBD1,NA,TRBJ2-7,TRBV5-4,CASSLKGAREQYF,TGTGCCAGCAGCTTGAAGGGGGCCCGGGAACAGTACTTC
NA,NA,TRBJ1-4,TRBV19,CASSPTEFGEKLFF,TGTGCCAGTAGTCCGACAGAGTTTGGGGAAAAACTGTTTTTT
NA,NA,TRBJ1-2,TRBV18,CASSPRHEPNYGYTF,TGTGCCAGCTCACCACGTCACGAACCTAACTATGGCTACACCTTC
NA,NA,TRBJ1-1,TRBV7-9,CASVPANTEAFF,TGTGCCAGTGTCCCGGCGAACACTGAAGCTTTCTTT
NA,NA,TRBJ2-4,TRBV10-3,CAISESVGAKNIQYF,TGTGCCATCAGTGAGTCTGTTGGGGCCAAAAACATTCAGTACTTC
TRBD1,NA,TRBJ1-2,TRBV15,CATSTGGTGINGYTF,TGTGCCACCAGCACAGGGGGGACTGGGATAAATGGCTACACCTTC
TRBD1,NA,TRBJ1-6,TRBV6-5,CASRDSYYNSPLHF,TGTGCCAGCCGGGACAGTTACTATAATTCACCCCTCCACTTT
NA,NA,TRBJ2-1,TRBV19,CASSMWGSYNEQFF,TGTGCCAGTAGTATGTGGGGGTCCTACAATGAGCAGTTCTTC